This T cell receptor beta chain was recovered during a study of T-cell reconstitution after alpha-beta-depleted transplantation in children listed by TCRdb under 2016. Looking at the study overall: The study quantitatively tracked T-cell immune reconstitution after TCRalphabeta/CD19-depleted allogeneic hematopoietic cell transplantation in children using TCR repertoire profiling.

Libraries were constructed by PCR. The instrument was an Illumina HiSeq 2500. TCR libraries were prepared with molecular barcoding, using unique molecular identifiers to normalize TCRbeta repertoire quantification. TCRdb reanalyzed the raw reads on its own, using fastp at Q25 for trimming and MiXCR for clone calling, and kept in-frame beta chains. Each entry is one CDR3 protein sequence, shown with its most common DNA and genes. The table for this sample lists hundreds of thousands of distinct CDR3 sequences; around 20% of them were counted only once. The top ten clonotypes cover 3.3% of the sample. The V end gives up 3 bases and the J end 0 bases, leaving 4 bases in the junction not matched to a gene. The germline V gene sets CDR1 to SGHRS and CDR2 to YFSETQ. The CDR3 sequence holds 15 residues, the cysteine and phenylalanine included. Left in the record is the CDR3 DNA by itself, 45 bases read in frame from the first base.

As regards this clonotype: Its antigen specificity is not known. It has no much larger one-base neighbor in the sample; base qualities were not kept.

The sample was PBMCs from the stem cell graft donor, taken from the stem cell graft. The receptor was isolated from a human donor who donated a stem cell graft to a child with acute lymphoblastic leukemia. The V and J genes are TRBV5-1 and TRBJ2-3, with TRBD1 matching 7 junction bases. CDR3 region: CASSSHRGSTDTQYF. The nucleotides are TGCGCCAGCAGCTCCCACAGGGGAAGCACAGATACGCAGTATTTT.